This passage covers 7 T cell receptor beta chains from one sample sequenced in a study of beta chain features in type 1 diabetes. Expressed TCRB transcripts were sequenced after all isolated RNA was converted to cDNA. Produced via immunoSEQ multiplex PCR; TCRdb's table is partial and in-frame only. Found here are under 250,000 clones, 27% of them singletons; the top ten hold under 5%. Material: central memory CD4+ T cells from blood. These receptors were obtained from a man aged 25 to 40 in good health.

There are a few counts of this clone. The J gene is TRBJ1-2, the V gene TRBV5-1; D is perhaps TRBD1 (5 bases). V was shortened by 0 bases and J by 14 bases, with 14 bases between the two germline ends. The length of the CDR3 is 12 residues. Germline V gene data show CDR1 as SGHRS and CDR2 as YFSETQ. In DNA, the CDR3 is TGCGCCAGCAGCTTGGAGACCGGTTCAGGGACCTTC. Its protein product is CASSLETGSGTF.

The chain recombines TRBV11-2 with TRBJ1-2; D remains unclear. The CDR3 has 12 residues. V dropped 4 bases and J dropped 8 bases, with 11 bases sitting between them. Germline loops: CDR1 SGHAT, CDR2 FQNNGV. The CDR3 reads CASSSSGRGYTF. The CDR3 coding sequence is TGTGCCAGCAGCTCCAGCGGGAGAGGCTACACCTTC.

This clone appeared a few times. This rearrangement joins TRBV7-8 to TRBJ2-7, with D perhaps matching TRBD1 (6 bases). The CDR3 sequence is 12 residues long. Trimming took off 4 bases at V and 4 bases at J, with 8 bases between the two ends. The germline gives CDR1 SGHVS, CDR2 FQNEAQ. CDR3 sequence: CASSSGAYEQYF. Here the CDR3 DNA reads TGTGCCAGCAGCTCAGGGGCTTACGAGCAGTACTTC.

This clone was seen more than once but under ten times. V gene TRBV29-1 combines with J gene TRBJ2-2; 7 bases line up with TRBD2. The germline V gene has CDR1 SQVTM and CDR2 ANQGSEA. With 7 bases clipped from V and 0 bases from J, the junction kept 2 bases outside the gene matches. The CDR3 is 13 residues long. CDR3 DNA: TGCAGCGGGGGACTACCGAACACCGGGGAGCTGTTTTTT. This translates into CSGGLPNTGELFF.

The V call is TRBV2, the J call TRBJ2-3, with 8 nucleotides matching TRBD2. Germline V gene data show CDR1 as SNHLY and CDR2 as FYNNEI. The ends lost 8 bases at V and 1 base at J; junction bases unmatched: 5. The CDR3 is made up of 14 amino acids. The CDR3: CASSLSGGTDTQYF. CDR3 sequence (DNA): TGTGCCAGCTCCCTTAGCGGGGGCACAGATACGCAGTATTTT.

This clone was seen just once. The genes are TRBV6-1 and TRBJ2-3; D might be TRBD2 (5 bases). The length of the CDR3 is 14 residues. Germline-derived CDR1 and CDR2 are MNHNS and SASEGT. Deletions cut 6 bases from V and 4 bases from J, with 14 bases between. CDR3 sequence: CASSEMRDPDTQYF. The CDR3 DNA reads TGTGCCAGCAGCGAGATGAGGGATCCAGATACGCAGTATTTT.

The rearrangement joins TRBV28 to TRBJ2-7; the D call may be TRBD1 or TRBD2 (5 bases each). Germline V gene sequence: CDR1 MDHEN, CDR2 SYDVKM. Deletions cut 8 bases from V and 4 bases from J, with 15 bases between. This CDR3 has 13 amino acids. CDR3 nucleotides: TGTGCCAGCCAGATGACTGGGACGTACGAGCAGTACTTC. This encodes CASQMTGTYEQYF.